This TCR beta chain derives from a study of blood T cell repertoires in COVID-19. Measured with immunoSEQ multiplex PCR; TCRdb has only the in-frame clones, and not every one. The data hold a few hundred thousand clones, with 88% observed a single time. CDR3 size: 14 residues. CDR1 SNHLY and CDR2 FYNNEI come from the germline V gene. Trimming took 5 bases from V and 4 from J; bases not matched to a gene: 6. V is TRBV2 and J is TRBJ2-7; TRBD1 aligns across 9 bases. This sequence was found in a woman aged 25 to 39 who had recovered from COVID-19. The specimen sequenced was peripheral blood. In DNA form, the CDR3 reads TGTGCCAGCAGTAGAACAGGGGGCGGGTACGAGCAGTACTTC. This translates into CASSRTGGGYEQYF.